Below, 6 T cell receptor beta chains from the same sample are listed, as sequenced in a study of early T cells in non-severe SARS-CoV-2 infection. A single record per CDR3 protein comes from TCRdb applying MiXCR to the 5' RACE reads. The sample holds about 33,000 distinct CDR3 sequences, 5.3% seen once. Sequenced: whole blood. These receptors came from an adult who was a healthcare worker with PCR-confirmed SARS-CoV-2 infection or an uninfected control (not recorded which).

For this clonotype: A much larger clone differs from this one at a single base, so this may be a read error. The chain links TRBV11-1 to TRBJ2-5; D is unresolved. This CDR3 comprises 13 residues. Trimming cost V 8 bases and J 3 bases, with 13 bases left between them. Looked up from germline, CDR1 is SGHAT and CDR2 is FQDESV (reference sequence). The CDR3 is CASGSGSEETQYF. The CDR3 DNA is TGTGCCAGCGGGTCCGGGTCTGAAGAGACCCAGTACTTC.

V gene TRBV30 combines with J gene TRBJ1-2; no clear D gene. The V end was cut by 4 bases, the J end by 6 bases, with 12 bases between. This CDR3 has 12 residues. CDR1 is GTSNPN and CDR2 is SVGIG in the germline V gene (reference sequence). Here the CDR3 reads CAWMGNADGYTF. The CDR3 DNA reads TGTGCCTGGATGGGGAATGCGGATGGCTACACCTTC.

This clonotype has at least ten counts. The CDR3 loop is CASSSPTSGRSSGNEQFF. The CDR3 bases are TGTGCCAGCAGTTCGCCGACTAGCGGGAGGTCCTCGGGCAATGAGCAGTTCTTC. The chain couples TRBV12-3 or TRBV12-4 to TRBJ2-1; 13 bases are a match to TRBD2. After removal of 4 bases from V and 6 bases from J, the junction contained 12 bases not matched to a gene. The CDR3 loop spans 18 amino acids.

This clonotype was observed a handful of times. The V gene is TRBV12-3 or TRBV12-4, the J gene TRBJ2-1, with 13 bases matching TRBD2. There are 17 residues in the CDR3. V lost 4 bases to trimming and J lost 8 bases; unmatched junction nucleotides: 11. The CDR3, as DNA: TGTGCCAGCAGTTCTGTTGGACTAGCGGGAGTTAGGGATGAGCAGTTCTTC. This sequence encodes CASSSVGLAGVRDEQFF.

This clonotype has a count of ten or more. The J gene is TRBJ2-3, the V gene TRBV20-1; no clear D. Trimming took 2 bases from V and 5 from J, leaving 14 bases between them. Per the germline V gene, CDR1 is DFQATT and CDR2 is SNEGSKA (reference sequence). The CDR3 contains 14 residues. CDR3 sequence reads: CSARKTGPLDTQYF. CDR3 in DNA: TGCAGTGCTAGAAAAACCGGGCCCCTAGATACGCAGTATTTT.

This clonotype is termed medium-sized (0.01 to 0.1%). The genes are TRBV5-5 and TRBJ2-1, with D perhaps matching TRBD2 (7 bases). The CDR3 runs 17 residues. Germline CDR1 and CDR2: SGHKS and YYEKEE (reference sequence). Trimming left V 2 bases short and J 0 bases short, with 15 bases between. The CDR3 coding sequence is TGTGCCAGCAGCTTTGGCGGGGGCTGGAGCTCCTACAATGAGCAGTTCTTC. Translation gives CASSFGGGWSSYNEQFF.